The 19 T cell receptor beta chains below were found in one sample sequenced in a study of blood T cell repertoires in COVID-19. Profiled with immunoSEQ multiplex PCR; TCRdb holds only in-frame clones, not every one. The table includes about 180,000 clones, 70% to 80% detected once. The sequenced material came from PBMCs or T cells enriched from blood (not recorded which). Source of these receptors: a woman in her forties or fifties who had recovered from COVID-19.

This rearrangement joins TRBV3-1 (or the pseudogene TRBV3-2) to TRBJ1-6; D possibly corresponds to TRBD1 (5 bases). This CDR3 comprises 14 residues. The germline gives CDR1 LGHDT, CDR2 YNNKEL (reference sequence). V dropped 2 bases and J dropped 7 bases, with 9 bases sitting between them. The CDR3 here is CASSQFPGNSPLHF. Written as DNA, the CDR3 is TGTGCCAGCAGCCAATTTCCAGGGAATTCACCCCTCCACTTT.

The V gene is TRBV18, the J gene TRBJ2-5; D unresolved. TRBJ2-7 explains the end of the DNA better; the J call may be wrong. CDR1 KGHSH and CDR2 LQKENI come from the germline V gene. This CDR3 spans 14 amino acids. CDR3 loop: CASSPARPDYEQYF. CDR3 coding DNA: TGTGCCAGCTCACCGGCCCGACCGGACTACGAGCAGTACTTC.

The chain's CDR3 is CASSLADSGTEAFF. The DNA of the CDR3 is TGTGCCAGCAGCTTGGCGGACTCTGGGACTGAAGCTTTCTTT. V is TRBV7-9 and J is TRBJ1-1; D gene uncertain. CDR3 size: 14 residues. The V gene lost 3 bases and the J gene lost 5 bases, with 13 bases spanning the gap. Germline V lookup: CDR1 SEHNR, CDR2 FQNEAQ (reference sequence).

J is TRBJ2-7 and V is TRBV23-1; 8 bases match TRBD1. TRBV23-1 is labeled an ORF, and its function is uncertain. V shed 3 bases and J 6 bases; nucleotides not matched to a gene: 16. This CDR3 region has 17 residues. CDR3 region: CASSHPPYPTGDGEQYF. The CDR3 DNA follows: TGCGCCAGCAGTCATCCCCCTTACCCGACAGGGGACGGCGAGCAGTACTTC.

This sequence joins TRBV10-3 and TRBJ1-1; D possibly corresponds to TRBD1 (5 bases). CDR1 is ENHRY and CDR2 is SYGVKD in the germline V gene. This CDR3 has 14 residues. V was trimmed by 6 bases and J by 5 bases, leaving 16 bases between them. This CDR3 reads CAISGTGGETEAFF. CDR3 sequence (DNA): TGTGCCATCAGCGGGACGGGGGGGGAGACTGAAGCTTTCTTT.

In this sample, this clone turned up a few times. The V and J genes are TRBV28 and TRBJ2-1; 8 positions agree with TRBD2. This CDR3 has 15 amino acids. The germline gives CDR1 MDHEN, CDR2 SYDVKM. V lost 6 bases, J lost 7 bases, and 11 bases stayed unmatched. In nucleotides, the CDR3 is TGTGCCAGCAGACCTCCGGGACTAGTTGGGAATGAGCAGTTCTTC. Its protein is CASRPPGLVGNEQFF.

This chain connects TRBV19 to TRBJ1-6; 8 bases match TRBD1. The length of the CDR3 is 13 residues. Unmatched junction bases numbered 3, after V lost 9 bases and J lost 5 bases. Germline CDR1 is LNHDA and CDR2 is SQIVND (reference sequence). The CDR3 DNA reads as TGTGCCAGCGCGGACAGGGATAATTCACCCCTCCACTTT. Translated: CASADRDNSPLHF.

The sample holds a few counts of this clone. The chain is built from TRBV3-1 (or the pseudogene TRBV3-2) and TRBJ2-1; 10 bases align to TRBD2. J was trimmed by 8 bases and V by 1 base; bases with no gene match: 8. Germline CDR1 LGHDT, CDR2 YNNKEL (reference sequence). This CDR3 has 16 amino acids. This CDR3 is CASSQGALAGVYEQFF. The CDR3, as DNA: TGTGCCAGCAGCCAAGGCGCCCTAGCGGGAGTCTATGAGCAGTTCTTC.

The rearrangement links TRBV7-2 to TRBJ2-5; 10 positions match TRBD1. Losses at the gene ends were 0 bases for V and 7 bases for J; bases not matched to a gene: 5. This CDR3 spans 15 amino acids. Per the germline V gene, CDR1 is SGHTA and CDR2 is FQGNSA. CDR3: CASSLAGTGVATQYF. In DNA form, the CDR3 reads TGTGCCAGCAGCTTAGCCGGGACAGGGGTTGCGACCCAGTACTTC.

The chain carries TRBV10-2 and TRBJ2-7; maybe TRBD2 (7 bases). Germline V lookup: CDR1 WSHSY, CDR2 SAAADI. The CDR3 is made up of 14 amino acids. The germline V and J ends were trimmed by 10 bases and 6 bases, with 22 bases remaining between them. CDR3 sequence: CATTAGLGGAEQYF. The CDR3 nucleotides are TGCGCCACCACTGCGGGCCTAGGGGGGGCCGAGCAGTACTTC.

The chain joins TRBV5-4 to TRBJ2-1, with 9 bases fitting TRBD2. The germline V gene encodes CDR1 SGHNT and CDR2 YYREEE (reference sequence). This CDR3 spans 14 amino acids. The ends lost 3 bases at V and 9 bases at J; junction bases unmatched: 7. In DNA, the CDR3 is TGTGCCAGCAGCTCGGCGGGACTAGCCGGTGAGCAGTTCTTC. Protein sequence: CASSSAGLAGEQFF.

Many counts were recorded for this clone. The CDR3 sequence is CASSVEAENTGELFF. DNA for the CDR3: TGTGCCAGCAGTGTGGAGGCTGAAAACACCGGGGAGCTGTTTTTT. The chain employs TRBV2 and TRBJ2-2; weak D call: TRBD2 (5 bases). The ends were cut back, 4 bases at V and 2 bases at J, with 11 bases in the middle. From germline, CDR1 is SNHLY and CDR2 FYNNEI. The CDR3 has 15 residues.

CDR3 amino acids: CASSSRTGTKNIQYF. In DNA form, the CDR3 reads TGTGCCAGCAGCTCCCGGACAGGGACCAAAAACATTCAGTACTTC. The chain employs TRBV11-1 and TRBJ2-4; 8 bases align to TRBD1. V lost 4 bases to trimming and J lost 2 bases; unmatched junction nucleotides: 4. The CDR3 contains 15 residues. Germline V gene lookup returns CDR1 SGHAT and CDR2 FQDESV (reference sequence).

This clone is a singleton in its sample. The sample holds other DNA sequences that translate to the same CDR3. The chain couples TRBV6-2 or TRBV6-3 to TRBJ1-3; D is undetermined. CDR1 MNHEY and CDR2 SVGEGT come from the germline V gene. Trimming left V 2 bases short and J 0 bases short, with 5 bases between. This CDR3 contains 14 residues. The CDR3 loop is CASSYPGSGNTIYF. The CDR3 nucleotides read TGTGCCAGCAGTTACCCAGGCTCTGGAAACACCATATATTTT.

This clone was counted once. CDR3 sequence: CASSLGGGKDTQYF. The CDR3 DNA is TGTGCCAGCAGCTTAGGTGGGGGGAAAGATACGCAGTATTTT. The chain combines TRBV7-2 with TRBJ2-3; tentative D call: TRBD2 (6 bases). V shed 1 base and J shed 5 bases, with 10 bases lying between them. CDR1 is SGHTA and CDR2 is FQGNSA in the germline V gene. The CDR3 is 14 residues long. Variable domain in full (rest from reference TRBV7-2 and TRBJ2-3): GAGVSQSPSNKVTEKGKDVELRCDPISGHTALYWYRQSLGQGLEFLIYFQGNSAPDKSGLPSDRFSAERTGGSVSTLTIQRTQQEDSAVYLCASSLGGGKDTQYFGPGTRLTVL.

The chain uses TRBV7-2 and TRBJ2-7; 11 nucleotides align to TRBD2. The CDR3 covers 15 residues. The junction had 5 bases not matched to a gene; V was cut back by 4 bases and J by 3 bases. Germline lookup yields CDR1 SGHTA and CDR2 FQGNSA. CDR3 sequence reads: CASSSGLAAFYEQYF. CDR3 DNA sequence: TGTGCCAGCAGCTCGGGACTAGCGGCGTTCTACGAGCAGTACTTC. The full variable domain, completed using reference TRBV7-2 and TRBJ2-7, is GAGVSQSPSNKVTEKGKDVELRCDPISGHTALYWYRQSLGQGLEFLIYFQGNSAPDKSGLPSDRFSAERTGGSVSTLTIQRTQQEDSAVYLCASSSGLAAFYEQYFGPGTRLTVT.

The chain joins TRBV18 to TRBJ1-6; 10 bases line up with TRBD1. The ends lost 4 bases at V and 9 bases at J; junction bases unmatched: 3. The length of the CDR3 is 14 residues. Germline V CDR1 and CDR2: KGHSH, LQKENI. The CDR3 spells CASSRDRGGSPLHF. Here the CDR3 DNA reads TGTGCCAGCTCACGGGACAGGGGAGGTTCACCCCTCCACTTT.

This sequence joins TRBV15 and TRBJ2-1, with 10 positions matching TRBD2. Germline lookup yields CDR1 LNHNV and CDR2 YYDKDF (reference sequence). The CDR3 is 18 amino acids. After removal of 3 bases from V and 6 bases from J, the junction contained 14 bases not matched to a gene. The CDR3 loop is CATSRSGLAGVFRNEQFF. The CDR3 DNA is TGTGCCACCAGCAGGAGTGGGCTAGCGGGAGTATTTCGCAATGAGCAGTTCTTC.

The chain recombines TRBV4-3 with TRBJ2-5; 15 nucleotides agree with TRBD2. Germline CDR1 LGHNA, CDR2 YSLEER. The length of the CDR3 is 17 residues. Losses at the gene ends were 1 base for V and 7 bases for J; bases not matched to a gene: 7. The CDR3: CASSQVEGLAGGGTQYF. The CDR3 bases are TGCGCCAGCAGCCAAGTTGAGGGACTAGCGGGAGGCGGGACCCAGTACTTC.